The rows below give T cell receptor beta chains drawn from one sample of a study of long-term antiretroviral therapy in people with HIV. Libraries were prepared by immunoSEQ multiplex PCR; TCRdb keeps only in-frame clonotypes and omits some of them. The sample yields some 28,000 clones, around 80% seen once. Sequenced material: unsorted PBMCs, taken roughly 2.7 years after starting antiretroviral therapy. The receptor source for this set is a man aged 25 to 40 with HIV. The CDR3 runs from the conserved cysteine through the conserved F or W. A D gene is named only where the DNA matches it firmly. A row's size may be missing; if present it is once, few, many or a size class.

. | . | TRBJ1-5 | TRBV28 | TGTGCCAGCTCCACGCGGGGTCGCAATCAGCCCCAGCATTTT | CASSTRGRNQPQHF
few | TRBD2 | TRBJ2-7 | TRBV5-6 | TGTGCCAGCGCGCAATGGGGACTAGCGGGGGCCTACGAGCAGTACTTC | CASAQWGLAGAYEQYF
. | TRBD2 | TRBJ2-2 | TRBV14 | TGTGCCAGCAGCCCTGGACTAGCGGGAGGGCCCTCGAACACCGGGGAGCTGTTTTTT | CASSPGLAGGPSNTGELFF
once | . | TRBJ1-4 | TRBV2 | TGTGCCAGCAGTGGGGGGGGACATCCGAGGGAAAAACTGTTTTTT | CASSGGGHPREKLFF
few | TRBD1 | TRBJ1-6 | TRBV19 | TGTGCCAGTAGTACCCGGGACAGGGGTAATTCACCCCTCCACTTT | CASSTRDRGNSPLHF
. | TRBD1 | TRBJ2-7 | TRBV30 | TGTGCCTGGAGTTCCGGGACAGGGTCCTACGAGCAGTACTTC | CAWSSGTGSYEQYF
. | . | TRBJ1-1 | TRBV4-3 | TGCGCCAGCAGCCAAGATCGGCTAGTATTAAACAGTGAAGCTTTCTTT | CASSQDRLVLNSEAFF
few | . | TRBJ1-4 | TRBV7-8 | TGTGCCAGCAGCTTCAGGCTGGATGATGAAAAACTGTTTTTT | CASSFRLDDEKLFF
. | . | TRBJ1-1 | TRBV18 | TGTGCCAGCTCACCAGAAGCGACCACTGAAGCTTTCTTT | CASSPEATTEAFF
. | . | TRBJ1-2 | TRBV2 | TGTGCCAGCTGCCCAGGCCAAGCTAACTATGGCTACACCTTC | CASCPGQANYGYTF
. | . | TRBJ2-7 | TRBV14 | TGTGCCAGCAGCCAAGAGGGGTTCGGCAGCTCCTACGAGCAGTACTTC | CASSQEGFGSSYEQYF
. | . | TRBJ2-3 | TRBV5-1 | TGCGCCAGCAGCAAAATCACCTCAGGGTTCAGTTTAGATACGCAGTATTTT | CASSKITSGFSLDTQYF
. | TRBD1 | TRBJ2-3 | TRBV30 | TGTGCCTGGAGCAAACAGGGGGGATTCACAGATACGCAGTATTTT | CAWSKQGGFTDTQYF
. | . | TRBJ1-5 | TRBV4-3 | TGCGCCAGCAGCCAAGGTCTATCGGGGAATCAGCCCCAGCATTTT | CASSQGLSGNQPQHF
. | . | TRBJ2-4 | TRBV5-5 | TGTGCCAGCAGCTTGGGAGGGGCAGCCAAAAACATTCAGTACTTC | CASSLGGAAKNIQYF
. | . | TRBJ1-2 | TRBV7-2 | TGTGCCAGCACCCCCCAATTGGGGTTTGGCTACACCTTC | CASTPQLGFGYTF
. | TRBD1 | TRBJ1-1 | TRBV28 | TGTGCCAGCAGGACAGGGGGCGACACTGAAGCTTTCTTT | CASRTGGDTEAFF
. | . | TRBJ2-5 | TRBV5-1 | TGCGCCAGCAGCTTGATGGGAGGAGAGACCCAGTACTTC | CASSLMGGETQYF
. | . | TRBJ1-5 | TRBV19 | TGTGCCAGTAGTATGGACAGACTGTCGGGCAATCAGCCCCAGCATTTT | CASSMDRLSGNQPQHF
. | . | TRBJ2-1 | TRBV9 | TGTGCCAGCAGCGTAGTGAGCGGTTCCTACAATGAGCAGTTCTTC | CASSVVSGSYNEQFF
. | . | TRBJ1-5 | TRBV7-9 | TGTGCCAGCAGCTTAGAGCCAGGGGATCAGCCCCAGCATTTT | CASSLEPGDQPQHF
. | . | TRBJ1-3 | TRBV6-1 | TGTGCCAGCAGTGCCAGGGCGGGAAACACCATATATTTT | CASSARAGNTIYF
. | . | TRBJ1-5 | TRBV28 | TGTGCCAGCAGTTTATCGGTCCACATAGCCGATCAGCCCCAGCATTTT | CASSLSVHIADQPQHF